This T cell receptor (beta chain) was captured in a study of shared clonotypes between healthy human individuals. Study conclusions and caveats: Non-shared clonotypes displayed generation probabilities falling below those of clonotypes present in all four donors. Shared clonotypes: about 5.3% naive CD4, around 3.4% naive CD8, about 2.5% memory CD4, under 0.5% memory CD8.

As to this clone: Antigen: not known.

The data were produced by immunoSEQ multiplex PCR, yet TCRdb's version contains in-frame clones alone and is incomplete. This table has 400,000 to 600,000 clones, roughly 95% appearing once. Naive CD45RA+ and memory CD45RA-negative subsets were split from CD4+ cells. Per germline, CDR1 MNHEY and CDR2 SVGAGI. Trimming pared 0 bases from V and 3 bases from J, leaving 11 bases between. The CDR3 sequence is 15 residues long. The clonotype was recovered from a woman younger than 45 in good health. Sequenced sample: naive CD4+ T cells sorted from blood. Subset reported: CD45RA+ positively selected. This chain uses TRBV6-5 with TRBJ1-1, with D unresolved. The CDR3 DNA follows: TGTGCCAGCAGTTACTCGTTCAGACCGGACACTGAAGCTTTCTTT. This encodes CASSYSFRPDTEAFF.